This T cell receptor beta chain was sequenced for a study of control samples from healthy donors and cancer patients. Germline CDR1 reads SGHRS; CDR2 reads YFSETQ. CDR3 length: 15 residues. Trimming removed 6 bases from V and 8 bases from J; junction bases left unmatched: 10. Profiled with immunoSEQ multiplex PCR; TCRdb holds only in-frame clones, not every one. In the table there are 20,000 to 25,000 clones, 84% of which are singletons. The gene calls are TRBV5-1 and TRBJ1-6; TRBD1 matches at 8 bases. Sequencing input: PBMCs. The receptor comes from a man aged 55 to 69 with colorectal cancer. The CDR3 loop reads CASTTNGQGDSPLHF. The CDR3 nucleotides are TGCGCCAGCACCACTAATGGACAGGGTGATTCACCCCTCCACTTT.